This TCR beta chain was identified in a study of blood T cell repertoires in COVID-19. Clones were read by immunoSEQ multiplex PCR, and TCRdb kept only the in-frame ones, dropping some. This sample has 85,000 to 120,000 clones, with about 64% found just once. V lost 5 bases and J lost 7, with 17 bases in between. The CDR3 loop spans 14 amino acids. CDR1 SEHNR and CDR2 FQNEAQ come from the germline V gene (reference sequence). The sequenced sample consisted of peripheral blood. The clonotype was recovered from a human donor with acute or convalescent COVID-19. The donor label of this sample is uncertain. The rearrangement uses TRBV7-9 and TRBJ2-5, with a possible D match to TRBD2 (6 bases). The CDR3 sequence: CASSLGLPDRTQYF. The CDR3 DNA reads TGTGCCAGCAGCCTGGGACTCCCAGACAGGACCCAGTACTTC.